One and the same sample provided the 28 T cell receptor beta chains below, sequenced in a study of type 1 and type 2 diabetes patients. Amplification started from genomic DNA. Amplification of the beta chain CDR3 used 30 forward and 13 reverse multiplex primers. TCRdb re-derived calls from the multiplex PCR reads in MiXCR, one entry per CDR3 protein. The sample records approximately 260,000 distinct CDR3 sequences, approximately 50% being singletons. Sequencing input: peripheral blood mononuclear cells (PBMCs). All receptors come from a man between 18 and 29 years old with type 2 diabetes.

There are a few counts of this clonotype. As DNA, the CDR3 is TGTGCCAGCAGTTTGACAGGGTCGGCCAATCAGCCCCAGCATTTT. It translates to CASSLTGSANQPQHF. The chain has TRBV28 and TRBJ1-5; TRBD1 matches 7 bases. The CDR3 loop spans 15 amino acids. Germline V lookup: CDR1 MDHEN, CDR2 SYDVKM. Unmatched junction bases numbered 5, after V lost 3 bases and J lost 3 bases.

The V call is TRBV6-6, the J call TRBJ2-6; 7 bases map to TRBD1. Germline CDR1 reads MNHNY; CDR2 reads SVGAGI (reference sequence). Losses at the gene ends were 5 bases for V and 0 bases for J; bases not matched to a gene: 1. This CDR3 has 15 residues. Here the CDR3 reads CASSGQVSGANVLTF. The CDR3 DNA is TGTGCCAGCAGTGGACAGGTCTCTGGGGCCAACGTCCTGACTTTC.

This clonotype was seen many times. This sequence joins TRBV20-1 and TRBJ2-7, with TRBD2 matching over 13 bases. CDR3 length: 14 amino acids. Germline assignment: CDR1 DFQATT and CDR2 SNEGSKA (reference sequence). With V trimmed by 6 bases and J by 3 bases, 5 bases remained unmatched. CDR3 loop: CSAWTSGSLYEQYF. CDR3 nucleotides: TGCAGTGCCTGGACTAGCGGGAGTCTCTACGAGCAGTACTTC.

The chain recombines TRBV7-3 with TRBJ2-1; D might be TRBD2 (6 bases). Deletions cut 1 base from V and 2 bases from J, with 6 bases between. This CDR3 has 14 amino acids. In germline, CDR1 is SGHTA, CDR2 FQGTGA. The CDR3 region is CASSLSGAYNEQFF. In DNA form, the CDR3 reads TGTGCCAGCAGCTTAAGCGGGGCCTACAATGAGCAGTTCTTC.

There are many counts of this clonotype. The V and J genes are TRBV19 and TRBJ2-2; maybe TRBD1 (6 bases). This CDR3 contains 16 residues. From germline, CDR1 is LNHDA and CDR2 SQIVND (reference sequence). Between the trimmed V and J ends, which lost 5 bases and 0 bases, there was a span of 13 bases. The CDR3 DNA is TGTGCCAGTAGTCCTTGGACAGCCTCGAACACCGGGGAGCTGTTTTTT. Amino acid sequence: CASSPWTASNTGELFF.

This clonotype appeared many times. J is TRBJ2-7 and V is TRBV2, with 9 positions matching TRBD2. Germline V gives CDR1 SNHLY, CDR2 FYNNEI. V was clipped by 6 bases and J by 3 bases; unmatched bases: 9. This CDR3 spans 15 amino acids. Written as DNA, the CDR3 is TGTGCCAGCAGACCTACTAGCGGGCGGCGCTACGAGCAGTACTTC. It encodes CASRPTSGRRYEQYF. The variable domain in full, completed from reference TRBV2 and TRBJ2-7, reads EPEVTQTPSHQVTQMGQEVILRCVPISNHLYFYWYRQILGQKVEFLVSFYNNEISEKSEIFDDQFSVERPDGSNFTLKIRSTKLEDSAMYFCASRPTSGRRYEQYFGPGTRLTVT.

V and J are TRBV7-2 and TRBJ1-2; TRBD1 is a possible D gene (6 bases). V lost 4 bases and J lost 3, with 21 bases in between. The germline CDR1 and CDR2 sequences are SGHTA and FQGNSA. The CDR3 runs 17 residues. The CDR3 DNA sequence: TGTGCCAGCAGCTCACCTTCGGGGGCTGCGACTTACTATGGCTACACCTTC. Its protein is CASSSPSGAATYYGYTF.

This clonotype was recorded a few times. The CDR3 DNA sequence: TGTGCCAGCGGAAGCAGGGGTTTGGATTCACCCCTCCACTTT. This codes for CASGSRGLDSPLHF. This chain uses TRBV27 with TRBJ1-6; tentatively, D is TRBD1 (6 bases). The CDR3 runs to 14 residues. The germline V gene has CDR1 MNHEY and CDR2 SMNVEV (reference sequence). V was clipped by 8 bases and J by 8 bases, with 16 bases between them.

The chain uses TRBV12-3 or TRBV12-4 and TRBJ1-5; D possibly corresponds to TRBD1 (5 bases). This CDR3 is 15 amino acids long. Between the trimmed V and J ends, which lost 6 bases and 0 bases, there was a span of 12 bases. Written as DNA, the CDR3 is TGTGCCAGCAGCCCGACAGTCTATAGCAATCAGCCCCAGCATTTT. It codes for CASSPTVYSNQPQHF.

The CDR3 DNA reads TGTGCCAGCAGCGCTTCCGTGGAGCTGTTTTTT. Protein product: CASSASVELFF. This chain uses TRBV7-9 with TRBJ2-2; D uncertain. The CDR3 runs to 11 residues. Trimming cost V 5 bases and J 10 bases, with 8 bases left between them. The germline gives CDR1 SEHNR, CDR2 FQNEAQ (reference sequence).

The V gene is TRBV30, the J gene TRBJ2-3; TRBD2 aligns across 8 bases. The CDR3 totals 16 residues. CDR1 is GTSNPN and CDR2 is SVGIG in the germline V gene (reference sequence). V was clipped by 8 bases and J by 3 bases; unmatched bases: 16. The CDR3 sequence: CAARIREGKGTDTQYF. Written as DNA, the CDR3 is TGTGCCGCTAGGATCCGGGAGGGCAAAGGGACAGATACGCAGTATTTT.

CDR3 protein: CAISESAGELYGYTF. The CDR3 DNA reads TGTGCCATCAGTGAGTCGGCAGGGGAGCTTTACGGCTACACCTTC. The rearrangement uses TRBV10-3 and TRBJ1-2, with D possibly being TRBD1 (6 bases). The CDR3 is 15 amino acids. Trimming took 0 bases from V and 8 from J, leaving 16 bases between them. Germline CDR1 and CDR2: ENHRY and SYGVKD.

The sample holds many counts of this clonotype. The chain joins TRBV10-3 to TRBJ1-1, with D perhaps matching TRBD1 (6 bases). Germline V gives CDR1 ENHRY, CDR2 SYGVKD. The CDR3 has 14 amino acids. V lost 10 bases and J 7 bases, leaving 22 bases between the germline ends. The CDR3 region has the DNA TGTGCCACGTCGGGGGGGGCGGCGTTTGGTGAAGCTTTCTTT. The encoded protein is CATSGGAAFGEAFF.

This clonotype showed up just a few times. The V call is TRBV11-2, the J call TRBJ1-1, with unresolved D. Per the germline V gene, CDR1 is SGHAT and CDR2 is FQNNGV. The CDR3 spans 12 residues. Trimming stripped 7 bases from V and 8 bases from J, with 14 bases between. The CDR3 sequence is CASTFGGKEAFF. CDR3 DNA sequence: TGTGCCAGCACCTTCGGAGGCAAAGAAGCTTTCTTT.

Note on this clonotype: A junction end diverges from the germline sequence, so it may reflect a read error. The chain links TRBV12-3 or TRBV12-4 to TRBJ1-2; D is perhaps TRBD1 (5 bases). This CDR3 contains 12 residues. For the CDR3, the DNA is TGTGCCAGCAGTTTGGGGGACTATGGCTACGCCTTC. Its protein is CASSLGDYGYAF.

The chain has TRBV20-1 and TRBJ1-2, with D tentatively TRBD1 (6 bases). Looked up from germline, CDR1 is DFQATT and CDR2 is SNEGSKA (reference sequence). V was pared by 6 bases and J by 5 bases, with 19 bases between. CDR3 length: 14 amino acids. CDR3: CSAAGTSDKYGYTF. The CDR3, as DNA: TGCAGTGCCGCCGGGACATCGGACAAATATGGCTACACCTTC.

The CDR3 DNA follows: TGTGCCAGCAGTTTCCTGGCAGGGACCTCCTACGAGCAGTACTTC. Translating it yields CASSFLAGTSYEQYF. The chain is built from TRBV25-1 and TRBJ2-7; the D gene could be TRBD1 or TRBD2 (5 bases each). The CDR3 runs 15 residues. The V end was cut by 5 bases, the J end by 0 bases, with 14 bases between. Germline V gene data show CDR1 as MGHDK and CDR2 as SYGVNS.

In its sample, this clonotype was seen a few times. The rearrangement joins TRBV13 to TRBJ1-3, with 8 bases that match TRBD1. The CDR3 contains 16 residues. In germline, CDR1 is PRHDT, CDR2 FYEKMQ (reference sequence). V dropped 3 bases and J dropped 0; count of bases not matched to a gene: 4. CDR3 loop: CASSFPQGASGNTIYF. The CDR3 bases are TGTGCCAGCAGCTTCCCCCAGGGGGCCTCTGGAAACACCATATATTTT.

Turning to this clonotype: This sequence may be a read error, since a much larger clone differs from it by one base. The J gene is TRBJ2-5, the V gene TRBV10-1; unclear D gene. Germline V gene lookup returns CDR1 WNHNN and CDR2 SYGVQD (reference sequence). This CDR3 contains 14 residues. The germline V and J ends were trimmed by 4 bases and 2 bases, with 11 bases remaining between them. CDR3 nucleotides: TGCGCCAGCAGTGGGCCACAGAATCAAGAGACCCAGTACTTC. It codes for CASSGPQNQETQYF.

This clonotype has just a few counts. This chain connects TRBV20-1 to TRBJ2-1; D not certain. The V gene lost 1 base and the J gene lost 8 bases, with 15 bases spanning the gap. There are 14 residues in the CDR3. Germline assignment: CDR1 DFQATT and CDR2 SNEGSKA (reference sequence). CDR3: CSARAGTVWDEQFF. CDR3 bases: TGCAGTGCTAGAGCGGGTACAGTATGGGATGAGCAGTTCTTC.

Of note for this clonotype: At one of its ends the junction is not consistent with the germline gene, which may arise from a read error. This chain uses TRBV7-6 with TRBJ1-1, with TRBD1 as a possible D gene (6 bases). Germline loops: CDR1 SGHVS, CDR2 FNYEAQ. The CDR3 runs to 16 residues. CDR3 nucleotides: TGTGCCAACAGCTTGACAGGCATTACCCCGAACACTGAAGCTTTCTTT. Its translation: CANSLTGITPNTEAFF.

The chain is built from TRBV5-6 and TRBJ2-3; 12 nucleotides line up with TRBD2. Germline trimming cut 4 bases from V and 6 bases from J; bases unmatched to any gene: 9. The CDR3 spans 16 residues. The germline gives CDR1 SGHDT, CDR2 YYEEEE. Here the CDR3 DNA reads TGTGCCAGCAGCCTATTGACTAGCGGGGGTCGGGATACGCAGTATTTT. Translation gives CASSLLTSGGRDTQYF.

Here the CDR3 reads CASKTGPQGYTF. Written as DNA, the CDR3 is TGTGCCAGCAAGACAGGGCCGCAAGGCTACACCTTC. The J gene is TRBJ1-2, the V gene TRBV27, with 7 bases that match TRBD1. Germline V CDR1 and CDR2: MNHEY, SMNVEV (reference sequence). J gave up 8 bases and V 7 bases, and 7 bases lay outside the gene matches. The CDR3 totals 12 residues.

This CDR3 is CASSWTRTNEQFF. The CDR3 DNA reads as TGTGCCAGCAGCTGGACCCGGACCAATGAGCAGTTCTTC. The chain employs TRBV7-8 and TRBJ2-1; D ambiguous. CDR1 and CDR2 (germline): SGHVS, FQNEAQ. The V end lost 4 bases, the J end lost 6 bases, and 10 bases lay between the germline ends. The CDR3 has 13 amino acids.

This clonotype was counted a few times. V and J are TRBV5-1 and TRBJ2-7, with a possible D match to TRBD1 (5 bases). CDR1 SGHRS and CDR2 YFSETQ come from the germline V gene. There are 13 residues in the CDR3. V lost 4 bases and J lost 5, with 13 bases in between. CDR3 nucleotide sequence: TGCGCCAGCAGCCTCGACCAGGGCAACGAGCAGTACTTC. It codes for CASSLDQGNEQYF.

The rearrangement uses TRBV7-2 and TRBJ2-7, with D hard to call. The tail of the sequence fits TRBJ2-5 better, so the J call may be wrong. This CDR3 comprises 15 residues. Germline V lookup: CDR1 SGHTA, CDR2 FQGNSA. CDR3 protein: CASSPSGCYSETQYF. The CDR3 bases are TGTGCCAGCAGCCCGAGTGGTTGTTATTCAGAGACCCAGTACTTC.

Concerning this clonotype: Germline is not matched at one junction end, which may reflect a read error. V usage is TRBV28 and J usage is TRBJ2-2, with D tentatively TRBD1 or TRBD2 (5 bases each). The CDR3 is 15 amino acids. Germline CDR1 is MDHEN and CDR2 is SYDVKM. CDR3 DNA sequence: TGTGCCAGCAGTTTCCTTCAGGGTGGCACCGGGGAGCCGTTTTTT. Residues: CASSFLQGGTGEPFF. Complete variable domain (other parts from reference TRBV28 and TRBJ2-2): DVKVTQSSRYLVKRTGEKVFLECVQDMDHENMFWYRQDPGLGLRLIYFSYDVKMKEKGDIPEGYSVSREKKERFSLILESASTNQTSMYLCASSFLQGGTGEPFFGEGSRLTVL.

In its sample, this clonotype was seen a few times. The J gene is TRBJ2-3, the V gene TRBV27; D is unresolved. In germline, CDR1 is MNHEY, CDR2 SMNVEV (reference sequence). This CDR3 is built from 13 residues. Trimming shortened V by 6 bases and J by 6 bases, and 13 bases separated the two germline ends. As DNA, the CDR3 is TGTGCCAGCAGGACGACGCCGCCTGATACGCAGTATTTT. Its protein product is CASRTTPPDTQYF.